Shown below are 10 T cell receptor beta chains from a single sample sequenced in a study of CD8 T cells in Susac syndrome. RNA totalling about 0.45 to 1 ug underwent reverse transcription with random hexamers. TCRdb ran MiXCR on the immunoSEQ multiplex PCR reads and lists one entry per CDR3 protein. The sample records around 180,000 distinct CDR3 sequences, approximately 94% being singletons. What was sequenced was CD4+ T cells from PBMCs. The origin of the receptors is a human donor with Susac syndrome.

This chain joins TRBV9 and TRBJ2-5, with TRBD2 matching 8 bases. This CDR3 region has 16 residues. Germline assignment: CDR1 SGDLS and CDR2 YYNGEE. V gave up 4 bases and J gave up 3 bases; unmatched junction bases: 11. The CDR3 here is CASSPPLGGAEETQYF. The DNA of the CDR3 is TGTGCCAGCAGCCCCCCTCTCGGGGGGGCCGAAGAGACCCAGTACTTC.

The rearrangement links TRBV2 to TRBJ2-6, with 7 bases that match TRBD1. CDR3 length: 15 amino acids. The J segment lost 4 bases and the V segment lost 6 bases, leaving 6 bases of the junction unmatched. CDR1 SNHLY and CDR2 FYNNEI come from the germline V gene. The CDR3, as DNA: TGTGCCAGCAGCGGACAGGCGCGCGGGGCCAACGTCCTGACTTTC. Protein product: CASSGQARGANVLTF.

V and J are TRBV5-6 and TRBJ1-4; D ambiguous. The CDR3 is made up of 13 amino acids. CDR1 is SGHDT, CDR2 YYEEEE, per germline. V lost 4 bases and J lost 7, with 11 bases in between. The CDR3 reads CASSTSWGEKLFF. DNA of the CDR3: TGTGCCAGCAGCACGTCATGGGGTGAAAAACTGTTTTTT.

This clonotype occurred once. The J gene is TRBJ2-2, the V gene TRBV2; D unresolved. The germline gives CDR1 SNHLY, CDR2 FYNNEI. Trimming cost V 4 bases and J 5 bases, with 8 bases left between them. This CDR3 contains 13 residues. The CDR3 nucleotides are TGTGCCAGCAGTGTTCGCAGAACCGGGGAGCTGTTTTTT. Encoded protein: CASSVRRTGELFF.

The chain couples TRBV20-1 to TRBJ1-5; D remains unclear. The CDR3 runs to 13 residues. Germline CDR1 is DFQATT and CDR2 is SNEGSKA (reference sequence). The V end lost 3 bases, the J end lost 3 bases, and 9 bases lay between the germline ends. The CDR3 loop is CSAREGDNQPQHF. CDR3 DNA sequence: TGCAGTGCTAGGGAGGGCGACAATCAGCCCCAGCATTTT.

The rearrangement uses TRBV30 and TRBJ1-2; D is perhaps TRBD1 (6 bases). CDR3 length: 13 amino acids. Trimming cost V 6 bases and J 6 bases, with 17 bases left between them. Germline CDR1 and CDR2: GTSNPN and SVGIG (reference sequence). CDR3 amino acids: CACTGITGDGYTF. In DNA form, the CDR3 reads TGTGCCTGTACAGGGATAACAGGTGATGGCTACACCTTC.

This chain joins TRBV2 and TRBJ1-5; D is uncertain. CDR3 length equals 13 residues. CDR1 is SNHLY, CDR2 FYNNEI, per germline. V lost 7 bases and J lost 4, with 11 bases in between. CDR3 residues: CASTWQRNQPQHF. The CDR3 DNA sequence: TGTGCCAGCACGTGGCAGCGGAATCAGCCCCAGCATTTT.

The CDR3 region is CASSLDFTTSTDTQYF. The CDR3 DNA follows: TGTGCCAGCAGTCTGGACTTCACAACTAGCACAGATACGCAGTATTTT. V gene TRBV12-3 or TRBV12-4 combines with J gene TRBJ2-3; maybe TRBD2 (5 bases). Trimming cost V 5 bases and J 0 bases, with 15 bases left between them. CDR3 length: 16 amino acids.

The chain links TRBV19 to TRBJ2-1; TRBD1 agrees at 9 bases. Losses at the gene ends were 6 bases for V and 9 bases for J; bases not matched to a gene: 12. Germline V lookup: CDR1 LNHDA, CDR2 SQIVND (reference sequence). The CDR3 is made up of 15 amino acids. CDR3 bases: TGTGCCAGTAGCCCCGCCGGGACAGGGTATCTTGAGCAGTTCTTC. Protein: CASSPAGTGYLEQFF.

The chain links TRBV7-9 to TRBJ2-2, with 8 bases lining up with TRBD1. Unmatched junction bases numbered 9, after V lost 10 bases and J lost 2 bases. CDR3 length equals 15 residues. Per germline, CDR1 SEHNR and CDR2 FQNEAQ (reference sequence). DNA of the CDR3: TGTGCCATCCACCCGGACAGGGACAACACCGGGGAGCTGTTTTTT. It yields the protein CAIHPDRDNTGELFF. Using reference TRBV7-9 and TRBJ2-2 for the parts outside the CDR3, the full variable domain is DTGVSQNPRHKITKRGQNVTFRCDPISEHNRLYWYRQTLGQGPEFLTYFQNEAQLEKSRLLSDRFSAERPKGSFSTLEIQRTEQGDSAMYLCAIHPDRDNTGELFFGEGSRLTVL.